This T cell receptor beta chain was profiled in a study of blood T cell repertoires in COVID-19 (TCRdb year 2020). For the wider study: Samples covering the acute and convalescent phases of COVID-19 were provided by collaborators in the United States, Italy and Spain. The material from the prospective study consisted of cDNA or gDNA derived from T cells, B-cell-depleted T cells, or PBMCs. The dataset comprised deeply sampled blood TCRbeta repertoires from subjects exposed to, actively infected with, or recovered from COVID-19. The repertoires were released in a freely available public database meant as a resource for research on the immune response to SARS-CoV-2. The samples were drawn from the first 160 participants of the ongoing ImmuneRACE study and from under 1,500 subjects provided by 6 global collaborators. Nearly every sample came with metadata listing a de-identified subject ID, COVID-19 status, age in years and sex. HLA class I and class II types, where available, came from metadata supplied by the sample provider rather than from assay-based typing.

The immunoSEQ Assay, a bias-controlled multiplex PCR, was used to amplify TCRbeta CDR3 regions from genomic DNA. Under the source paper's analysis protocol: Within the assay, amplification of reference gene primers was used to estimate how many nucleated cells each sample contained. Sequence reads were collapsed and filtered to measure the absolute abundance of every unique TCRbeta CDR3 rearrangement. Productive Simpson clonality was computed per sample as the square root of Simpson's diversity index over productive rearrangements. This immuneACCESS table, as held by TCRdb, lists in-frame sequences with V and J called but not all clones. Of the missing ones, under half trace to an unresolved V gene in checked studies; the others have no known cause. The D gene and trimming were derived from the DNA, and the V and J assignments and clone size from that table. For this sample the table gives roughly 200,000 clones, of which roughly 76% were detected only once. Together, the top ten hold 9.5% to 11% of the sample.

One collaborating source in Seattle enrolled patients during active infection and followed them longitudinally through the course of disease. Each collaborating institution followed its own protocols to collect whole blood in K2EDTA tubes. Collaborator samples were shipped for TCRbeta analysis as frozen whole blood, isolated PBMCs, or DNA extracted from either sample type. For this clone: The antigen it binds to is not known. The sample holds no much larger clone one base away, and base qualities are not on file.

On the study overall, not on this receptor specifically: Clinical and demographic metadata were provided uncurated, with the amount varying by source and participant.

The germline V gene (reference sequence) yields LNHDA for CDR1 and SQIVND for CDR2. The cysteine opens and the phenylalanine closes a CDR3 of 14 amino acids. CDR3 DNA is the only sequence kept; it has 42 bases, read in frame from the first base. V lost 6 bases and J lost 1 base; the stretch between them is 12 bases long. This TCR came from a woman aged 40-49 years with COVID-19, enrolled during active disease. The sequenced material came from peripheral blood. The chain links TRBV19 with TRBJ1-2; matching of 5 bases hints at TRBD1 as the D gene. The nucleotide sequence reads as follows: TGTGCCAGTAGGGATTCGGGACTTAACTATGGCTACACCTTC. This codes for CASRDSGLNYGYTF.